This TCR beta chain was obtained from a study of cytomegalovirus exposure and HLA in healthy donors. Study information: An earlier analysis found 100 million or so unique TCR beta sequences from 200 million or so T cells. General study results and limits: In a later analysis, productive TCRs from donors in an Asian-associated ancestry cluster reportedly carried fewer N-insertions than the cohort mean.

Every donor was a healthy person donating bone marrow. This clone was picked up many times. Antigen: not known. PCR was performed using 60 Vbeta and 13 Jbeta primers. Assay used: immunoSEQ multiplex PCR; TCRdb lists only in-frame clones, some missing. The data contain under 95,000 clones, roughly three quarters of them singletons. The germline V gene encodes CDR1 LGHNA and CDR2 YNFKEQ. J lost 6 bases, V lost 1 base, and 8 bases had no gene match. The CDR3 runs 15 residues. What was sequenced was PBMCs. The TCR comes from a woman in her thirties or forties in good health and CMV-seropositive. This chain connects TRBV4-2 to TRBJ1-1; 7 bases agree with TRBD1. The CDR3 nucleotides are TGTGCCAGCAGCCAAGTGGCAGGCCAGGGGGCTGAAGCTTTCTTT. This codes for CASSQVAGQGAEAFF.